The TCR beta chain under discussion was sequenced for a study of T cell repertoires in cytomegalovirus infection. Overall study: The public TCR beta signatures pointed to both CMV infection and matching HLA type.

TCRdb re-analysed the reads in MiXCR, keeping a single row per CDR3 protein. The data contain more than 150,000 distinct CDR3 sequences, about 30% of them singletons. The sequencing sample was made of PBMCs. The receptor was isolated from a human donor in good health (CMV status not recorded). Some clones in this sample may be carry-over from other donors' samples.

This chain's CDR3 is CATTLNTEAFF. DNA for the CDR3: TGTGCCACCACTTTGAACACTGAAGCTTTCTTT. The chain combines TRBV6-5 with TRBJ1-1; D is ambiguous. CDR1 is MNHEY, CDR2 SVGAGI, per germline. The CDR3 length is 11 residues. The V gene lost 10 bases and the J gene lost 0 bases, with 6 bases spanning the gap.